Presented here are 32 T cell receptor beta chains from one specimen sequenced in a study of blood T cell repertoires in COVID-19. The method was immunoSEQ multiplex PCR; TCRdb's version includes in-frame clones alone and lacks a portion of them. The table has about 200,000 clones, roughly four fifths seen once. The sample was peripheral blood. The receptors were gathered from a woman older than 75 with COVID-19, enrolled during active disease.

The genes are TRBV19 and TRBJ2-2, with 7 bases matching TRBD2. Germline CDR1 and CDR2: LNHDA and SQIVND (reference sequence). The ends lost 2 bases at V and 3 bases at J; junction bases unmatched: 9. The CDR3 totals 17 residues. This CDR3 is CASSINNLGGYTGELFF. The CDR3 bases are TGTGCCAGTAGTATAAATAACCTCGGGGGGTACACCGGGGAGCTGTTTTTT.

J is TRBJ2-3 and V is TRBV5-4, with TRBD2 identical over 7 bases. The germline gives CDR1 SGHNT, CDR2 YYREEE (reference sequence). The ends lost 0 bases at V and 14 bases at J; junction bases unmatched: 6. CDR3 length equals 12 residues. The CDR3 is CASSLDQTSRYF. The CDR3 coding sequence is TGTGCCAGCAGCTTGGATCAGACTAGCAGGTATTTT.

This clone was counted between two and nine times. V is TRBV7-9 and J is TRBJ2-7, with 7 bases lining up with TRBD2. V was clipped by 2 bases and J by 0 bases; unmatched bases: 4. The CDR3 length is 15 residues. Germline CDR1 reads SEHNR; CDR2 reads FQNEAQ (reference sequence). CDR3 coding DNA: TGTGCCAGCAGCTTACAGCGGGGACCCTCCTACGAGCAGTACTTC. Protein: CASSLQRGPSYEQYF. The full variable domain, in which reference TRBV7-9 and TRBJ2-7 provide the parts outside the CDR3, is DTGVSQNPRHKITKRGQNVTFRCDPISEHNRLYWYRQTLGQGPEFLTYFQNEAQLEKSRLLSDRFSAERPKGSFSTLEIQRTEQGDSAMYLCASSLQRGPSYEQYFGPGTRLTVT.

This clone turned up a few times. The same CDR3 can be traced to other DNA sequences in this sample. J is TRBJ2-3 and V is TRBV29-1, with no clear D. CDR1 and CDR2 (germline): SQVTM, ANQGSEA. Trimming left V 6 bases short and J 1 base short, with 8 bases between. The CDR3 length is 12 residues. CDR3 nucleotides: TGCAGCGTAACCTCGGGCACAGATACGCAGTATTTT. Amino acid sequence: CSVTSGTDTQYF.

CDR3 bases: TGTGCCAGCAGCTGGACTAGCGGTTACAATGAGCAGTTCTTC. Translated, it gives CASSWTSGYNEQFF. The chain uses TRBV5-4 and TRBJ2-1; 10 nucleotides align to TRBD2. CDR1 and CDR2 (germline): SGHNT, YYREEE (reference sequence). The CDR3 runs to 14 residues. The V gene end was trimmed by 3 bases and the J gene end by 4 bases; junction bases not matched to a gene: 1.

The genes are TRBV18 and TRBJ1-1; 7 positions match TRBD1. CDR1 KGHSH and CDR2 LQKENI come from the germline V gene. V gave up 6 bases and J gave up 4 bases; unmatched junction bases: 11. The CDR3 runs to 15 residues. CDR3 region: CASSTQTGWFTEAFF. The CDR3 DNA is TGTGCCAGCTCGACGCAGACAGGGTGGTTCACTGAAGCTTTCTTT.

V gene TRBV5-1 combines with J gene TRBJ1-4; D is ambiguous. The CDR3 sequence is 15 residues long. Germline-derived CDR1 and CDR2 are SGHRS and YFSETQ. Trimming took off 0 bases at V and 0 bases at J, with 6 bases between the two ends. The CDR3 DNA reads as TGCGCCAGCAGCTTGGCCGGGTCAACTAATGAAAAACTGTTTTTT. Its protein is CASSLAGSTNEKLFF.

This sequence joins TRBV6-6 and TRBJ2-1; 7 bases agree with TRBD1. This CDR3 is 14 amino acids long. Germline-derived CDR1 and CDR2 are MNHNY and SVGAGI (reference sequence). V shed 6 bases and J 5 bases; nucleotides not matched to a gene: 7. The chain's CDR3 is CASSYGTANNEQFF. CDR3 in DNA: TGTGCCAGCAGCTACGGGACAGCGAACAATGAGCAGTTCTTC.

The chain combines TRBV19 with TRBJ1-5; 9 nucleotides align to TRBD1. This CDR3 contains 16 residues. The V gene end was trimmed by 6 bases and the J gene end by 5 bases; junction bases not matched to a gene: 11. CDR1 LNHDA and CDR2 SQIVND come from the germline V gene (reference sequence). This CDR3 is CASSPVRQGGDQPQHF. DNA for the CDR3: TGTGCCAGTAGCCCGGTTCGACAGGGGGGTGATCAGCCCCAGCATTTT. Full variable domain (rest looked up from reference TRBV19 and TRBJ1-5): DGGITQSPKYLFRKEGQNVTLSCEQNLNHDAMYWYRQDPGQGLRLIYYSQIVNDFQKGDIAEGYSVSREKKESFPLTVTSAQKNPTAFYLCASSPVRQGGDQPQHFGDGTRLSIL.

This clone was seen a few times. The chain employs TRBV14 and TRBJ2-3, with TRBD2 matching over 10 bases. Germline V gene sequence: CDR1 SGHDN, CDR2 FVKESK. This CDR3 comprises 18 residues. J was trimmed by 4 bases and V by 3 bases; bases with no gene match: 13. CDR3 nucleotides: TGTGCCAGCAGCCACACACCCATTCAGCGGGGGGGTGCAGATACGCAGTATTTT. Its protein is CASSHTPIQRGGADTQYF.

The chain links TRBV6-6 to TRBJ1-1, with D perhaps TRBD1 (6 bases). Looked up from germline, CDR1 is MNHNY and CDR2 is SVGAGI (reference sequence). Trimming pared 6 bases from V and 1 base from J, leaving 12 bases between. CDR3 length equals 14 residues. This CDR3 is CASRNRESNTEAFF. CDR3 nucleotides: TGTGCCAGCAGGAACAGGGAGTCGAACACTGAAGCTTTCTTT.

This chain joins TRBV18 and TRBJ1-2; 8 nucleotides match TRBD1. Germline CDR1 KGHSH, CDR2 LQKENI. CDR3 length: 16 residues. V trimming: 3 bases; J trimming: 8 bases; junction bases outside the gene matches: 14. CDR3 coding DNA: TGTGCCAGCTCACCGACTTTAGCAGGGGGCACTATCGGCTACACCTTC. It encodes CASSPTLAGGTIGYTF.

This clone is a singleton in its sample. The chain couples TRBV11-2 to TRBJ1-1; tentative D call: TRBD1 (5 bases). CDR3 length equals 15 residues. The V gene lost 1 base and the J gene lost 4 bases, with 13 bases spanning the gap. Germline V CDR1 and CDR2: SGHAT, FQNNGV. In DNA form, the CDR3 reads TGTGCCAGCAGCTTAGCTGGGGGGAGGACCACTGAAGCTTTCTTT. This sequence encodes CASSLAGGRTTEAFF.

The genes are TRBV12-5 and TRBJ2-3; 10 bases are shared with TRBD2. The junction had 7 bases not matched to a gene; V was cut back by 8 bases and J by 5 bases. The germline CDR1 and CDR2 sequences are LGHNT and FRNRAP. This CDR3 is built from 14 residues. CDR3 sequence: CASQREGGGDTQYF. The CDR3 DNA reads TGTGCTAGTCAGCGGGAGGGCGGAGGAGATACGCAGTATTTT. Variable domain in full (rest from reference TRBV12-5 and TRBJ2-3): DARVTQTPRHKVTEMGQEVTMRCQPILGHNTVFWYRQTMMQGLELLAYFRNRAPLDDSGMPKDRFSAEMPDATLATLKIQPSEPRDSAVYFCASQREGGGDTQYFGPGTRLTVL.

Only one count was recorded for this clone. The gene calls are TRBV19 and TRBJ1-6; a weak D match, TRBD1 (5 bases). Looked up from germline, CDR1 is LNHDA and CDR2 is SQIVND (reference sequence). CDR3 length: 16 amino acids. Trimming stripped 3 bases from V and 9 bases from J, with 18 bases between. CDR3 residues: CASSMGGNLVASPLHF. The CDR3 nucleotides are TGTGCCAGTAGTATGGGGGGGAACCTCGTTGCTTCACCCCTCCACTTT.

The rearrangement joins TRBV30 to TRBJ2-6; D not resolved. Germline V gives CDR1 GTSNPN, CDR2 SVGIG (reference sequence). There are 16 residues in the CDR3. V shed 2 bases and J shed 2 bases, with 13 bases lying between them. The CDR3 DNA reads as TGTGCCTGGAGTCCTTTGGCCCAAACTGGGGCCAACGTCCTGACTTTC. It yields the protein CAWSPLAQTGANVLTF.

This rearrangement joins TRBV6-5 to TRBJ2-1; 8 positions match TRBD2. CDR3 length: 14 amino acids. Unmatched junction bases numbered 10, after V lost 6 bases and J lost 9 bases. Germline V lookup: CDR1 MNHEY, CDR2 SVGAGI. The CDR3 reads CASRDRRGASEQFF. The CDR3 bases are TGTGCCAGCAGGGATCGGCGGGGGGCGAGTGAGCAGTTCTTC.

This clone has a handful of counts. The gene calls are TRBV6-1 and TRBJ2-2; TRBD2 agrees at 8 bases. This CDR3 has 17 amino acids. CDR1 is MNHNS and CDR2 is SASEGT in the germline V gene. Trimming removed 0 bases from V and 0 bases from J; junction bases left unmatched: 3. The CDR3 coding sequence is TGTGCCAGCAGTGAAGCCCTAGCGGGCGCGAACACCGGGGAGCTGTTTTTT. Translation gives CASSEALAGANTGELFF.

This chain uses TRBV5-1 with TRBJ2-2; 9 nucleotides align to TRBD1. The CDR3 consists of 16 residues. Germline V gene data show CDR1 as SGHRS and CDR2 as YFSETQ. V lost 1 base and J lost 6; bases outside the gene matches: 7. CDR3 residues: CASSLLGQGGSGELFF. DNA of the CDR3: TGCGCCAGCAGCTTGTTGGGACAGGGAGGTTCCGGGGAGCTGTTTTTT.

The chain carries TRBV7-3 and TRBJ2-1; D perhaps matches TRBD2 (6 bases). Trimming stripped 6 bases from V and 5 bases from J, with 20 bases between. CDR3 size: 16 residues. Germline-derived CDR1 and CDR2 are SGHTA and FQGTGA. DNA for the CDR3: TGTGCCAGCAGTAGACTCGGGACTCTGGGGAACAATGAGCAGTTCTTC. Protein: CASSRLGTLGNNEQFF.

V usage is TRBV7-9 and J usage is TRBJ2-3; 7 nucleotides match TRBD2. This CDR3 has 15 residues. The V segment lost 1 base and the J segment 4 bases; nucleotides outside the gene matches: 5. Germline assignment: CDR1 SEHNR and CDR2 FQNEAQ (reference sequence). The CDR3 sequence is CASSLGTSSADTQYF. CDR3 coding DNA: TGTGCCAGCAGCTTAGGGACTAGTTCAGCAGATACGCAGTATTTT.

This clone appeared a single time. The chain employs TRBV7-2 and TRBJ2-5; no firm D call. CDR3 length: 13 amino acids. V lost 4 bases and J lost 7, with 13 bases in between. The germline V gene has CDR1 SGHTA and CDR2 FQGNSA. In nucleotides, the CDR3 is TGTGCCAGCAGCTCCTCACCCCCGGGGACCCAGTACTTC. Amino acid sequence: CASSSSPPGTQYF.

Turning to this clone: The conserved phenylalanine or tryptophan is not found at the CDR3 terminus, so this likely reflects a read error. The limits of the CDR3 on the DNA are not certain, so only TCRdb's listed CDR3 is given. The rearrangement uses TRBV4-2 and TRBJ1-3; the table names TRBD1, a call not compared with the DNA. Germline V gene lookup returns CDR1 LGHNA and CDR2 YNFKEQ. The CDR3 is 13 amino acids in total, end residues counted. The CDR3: CASSQDNSDRGSE.

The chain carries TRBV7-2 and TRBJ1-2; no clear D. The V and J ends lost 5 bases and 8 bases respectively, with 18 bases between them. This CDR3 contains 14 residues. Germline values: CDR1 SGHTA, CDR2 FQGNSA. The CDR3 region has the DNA TGTGCCAGCAGCCATTACTACGGGTCTTCCGGCTACACCTTC. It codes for CASSHYYGSSGYTF.

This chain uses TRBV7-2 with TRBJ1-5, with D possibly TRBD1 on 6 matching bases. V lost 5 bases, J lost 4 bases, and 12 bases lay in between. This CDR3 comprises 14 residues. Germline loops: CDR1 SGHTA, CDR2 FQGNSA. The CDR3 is CASSTRQVNQPQHF. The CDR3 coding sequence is TGTGCCAGCAGCACCAGACAGGTTAATCAGCCCCAGCATTTT.

The CDR3 region is CASRAFGAYGYTF. CDR3 sequence (DNA): TGTGCCAGTAGGGCGTTTGGGGCCTATGGCTACACCTTC. The chain recombines TRBV19 with TRBJ1-2; D is perhaps TRBD1 (5 bases). CDR3 length: 13 amino acids. Germline V CDR1 and CDR2: LNHDA, SQIVND (reference sequence). V was cut by 6 bases and J by 4 bases, with 12 bases left in between. The variable domain in full, completed from reference TRBV19 and TRBJ1-2, reads DGGITQSPKYLFRKEGQNVTLSCEQNLNHDAMYWYRQDPGQGLRLIYYSQIVNDFQKGDIAEGYSVSREKKESFPLTVTSAQKNPTAFYLCASRAFGAYGYTFGSGTRLTVV.

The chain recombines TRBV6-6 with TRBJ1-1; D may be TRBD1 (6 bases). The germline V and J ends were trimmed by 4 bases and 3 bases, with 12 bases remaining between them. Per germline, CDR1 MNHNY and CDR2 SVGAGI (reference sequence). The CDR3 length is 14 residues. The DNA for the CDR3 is TGTGCCAGCAGTTTCACAGGGAGATACACTGAAGCTTTCTTT. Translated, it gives CASSFTGRYTEAFF.

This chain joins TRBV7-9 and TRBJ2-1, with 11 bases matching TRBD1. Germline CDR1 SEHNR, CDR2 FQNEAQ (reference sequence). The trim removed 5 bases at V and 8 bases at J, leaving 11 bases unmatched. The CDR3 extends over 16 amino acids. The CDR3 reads CASSRSGTGGLYEQFF. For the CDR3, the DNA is TGTGCCAGCAGCCGATCCGGGACAGGGGGTTTATATGAGCAGTTCTTC.

CDR3 sequence (DNA): TGTGCCAGCATAAGACAGTTCAATCAGCCCCAGCATTTT. Encoded protein: CASIRQFNQPQHF. V gene TRBV28 combines with J gene TRBJ1-5, with a tentative D call TRBD1 (5 bases). The germline V and J ends were trimmed by 7 bases and 3 bases, with 10 bases remaining between them. Germline CDR1 is MDHEN and CDR2 is SYDVKM. The CDR3 covers 13 residues.

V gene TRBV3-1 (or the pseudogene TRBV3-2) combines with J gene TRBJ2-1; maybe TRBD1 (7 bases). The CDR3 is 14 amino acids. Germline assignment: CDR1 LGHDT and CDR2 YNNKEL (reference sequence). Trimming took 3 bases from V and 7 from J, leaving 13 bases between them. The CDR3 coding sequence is TGTGCCAGCAGCCAGACCGCAGGGGGGAATGAGCAGTTCTTC. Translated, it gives CASSQTAGGNEQFF.

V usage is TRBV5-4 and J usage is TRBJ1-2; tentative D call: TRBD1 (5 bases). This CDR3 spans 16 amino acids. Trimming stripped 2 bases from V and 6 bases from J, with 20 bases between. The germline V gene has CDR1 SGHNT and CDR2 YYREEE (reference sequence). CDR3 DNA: TGTGCCAGCAGCTTCGTCGGTGCCAGGAGGGGAAATGGCTACACCTTC. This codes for CASSFVGARRGNGYTF.

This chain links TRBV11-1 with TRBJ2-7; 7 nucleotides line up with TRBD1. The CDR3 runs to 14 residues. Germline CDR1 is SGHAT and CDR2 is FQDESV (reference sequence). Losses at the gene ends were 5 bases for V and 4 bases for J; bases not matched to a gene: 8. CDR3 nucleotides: TGTGCCAGCAGCCTAAACAGGGGTCCTTACGAGCAGTACTTC. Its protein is CASSLNRGPYEQYF.